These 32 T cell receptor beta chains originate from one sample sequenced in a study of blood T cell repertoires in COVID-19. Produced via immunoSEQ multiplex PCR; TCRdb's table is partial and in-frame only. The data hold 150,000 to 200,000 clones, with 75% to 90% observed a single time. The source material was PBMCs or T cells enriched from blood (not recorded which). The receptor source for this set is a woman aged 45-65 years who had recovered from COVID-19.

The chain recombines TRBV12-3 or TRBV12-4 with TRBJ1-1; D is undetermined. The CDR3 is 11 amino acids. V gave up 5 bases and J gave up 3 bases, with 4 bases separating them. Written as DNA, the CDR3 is TGTGCCAGCAGTCCGTACACTGAAGCTTTCTTT. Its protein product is CASSPYTEAFF.

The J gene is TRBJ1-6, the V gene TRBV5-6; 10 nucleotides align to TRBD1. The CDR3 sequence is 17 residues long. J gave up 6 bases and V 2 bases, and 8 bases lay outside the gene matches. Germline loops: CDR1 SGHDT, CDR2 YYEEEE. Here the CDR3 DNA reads TGTGCCAGCAGCTTAGGACAGGGGGTCCTCCGTAATTCACCCCTCCACTTT. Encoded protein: CASSLGQGVLRNSPLHF. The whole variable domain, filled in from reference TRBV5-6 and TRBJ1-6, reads DAGVTQSPTHLIKTRGQQVTLRCSPKSGHDTVSWYQQALGQGPQFIFQYYEEEERQRGNFPDRFSGHQFPNYSSELNVNALLLGDSALYLCASSLGQGVLRNSPLHFGNGTRLTVT.

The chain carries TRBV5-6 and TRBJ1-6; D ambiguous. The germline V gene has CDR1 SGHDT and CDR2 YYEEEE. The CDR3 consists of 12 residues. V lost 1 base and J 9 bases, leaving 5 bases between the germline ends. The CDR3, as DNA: TGTGCCAGCAGCTTGAGCTCTTCACCCCTCCACTTT. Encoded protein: CASSLSSSPLHF.

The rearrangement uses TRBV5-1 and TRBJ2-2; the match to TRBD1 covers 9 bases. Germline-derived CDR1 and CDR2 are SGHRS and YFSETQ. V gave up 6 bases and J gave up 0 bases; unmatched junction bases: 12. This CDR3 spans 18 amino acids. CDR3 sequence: CASKRWGGTGTNTGELFF. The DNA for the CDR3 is TGCGCCAGCAAAAGATGGGGCGGGACAGGGACGAACACCGGGGAGCTGTTTTTT.

The CDR3 bases are TGTGCCAGCAGCGTTCGACAGGGCTTGGGTTCACCCCTCCACTTT. Protein sequence: CASSVRQGLGSPLHF. The chain employs TRBV9 and TRBJ1-6; 7 bases agree with TRBD1. The trim removed 2 bases at V and 9 bases at J, leaving 8 bases unmatched. Germline V CDR1 and CDR2: SGDLS, YYNGEE. This CDR3 is 15 amino acids long.

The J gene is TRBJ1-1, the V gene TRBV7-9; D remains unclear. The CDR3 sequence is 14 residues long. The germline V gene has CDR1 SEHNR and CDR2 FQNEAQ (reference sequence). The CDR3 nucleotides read TGTGCTAGTAGACTGCGCGGGGAGGGTACTGAAGCTTTCTTT. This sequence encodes CASRLRGEGTEAFF.

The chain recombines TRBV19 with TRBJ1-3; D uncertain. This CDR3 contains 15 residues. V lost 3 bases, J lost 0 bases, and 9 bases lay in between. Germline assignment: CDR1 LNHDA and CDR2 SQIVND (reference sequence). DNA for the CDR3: TGTGCCAGTAGTATCTCACCGAGCTCTGGAAACACCATATATTTT. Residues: CASSISPSSGNTIYF.

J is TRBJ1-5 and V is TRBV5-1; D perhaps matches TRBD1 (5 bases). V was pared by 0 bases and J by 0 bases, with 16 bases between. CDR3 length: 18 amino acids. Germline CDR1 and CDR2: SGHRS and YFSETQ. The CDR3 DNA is TGCGCCAGCAGCTTGGCCGGCGGGGGATCTTATAGCAATCAGCCCCAGCATTTT. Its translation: CASSLAGGGSYSNQPQHF.

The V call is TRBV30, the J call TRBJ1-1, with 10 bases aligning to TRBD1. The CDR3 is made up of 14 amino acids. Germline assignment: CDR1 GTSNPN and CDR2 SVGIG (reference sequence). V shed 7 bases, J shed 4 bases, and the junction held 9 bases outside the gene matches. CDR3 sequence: CAYRQGAKGTEAFF. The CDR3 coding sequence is TGTGCCTACCGACAGGGGGCGAAGGGCACTGAAGCTTTCTTT. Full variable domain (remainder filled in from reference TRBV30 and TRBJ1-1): SQTIHQWPATLVQPVGSPLSLECTVEGTSNPNLYWYRQAAGRGLQLLFYSVGIGQISSEVPQNLSASRPQDRQFILSSKKLLLSDSGFYLCAYRQGAKGTEAFFGQGTRLTVV.

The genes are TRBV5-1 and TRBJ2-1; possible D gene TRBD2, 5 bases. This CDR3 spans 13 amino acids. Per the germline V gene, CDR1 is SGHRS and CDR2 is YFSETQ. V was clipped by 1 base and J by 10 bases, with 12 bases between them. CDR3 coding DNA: TGCGCCAGCAGCTTGTTTCCGGGCGGGGAGCAGTTCTTC. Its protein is CASSLFPGGEQFF.

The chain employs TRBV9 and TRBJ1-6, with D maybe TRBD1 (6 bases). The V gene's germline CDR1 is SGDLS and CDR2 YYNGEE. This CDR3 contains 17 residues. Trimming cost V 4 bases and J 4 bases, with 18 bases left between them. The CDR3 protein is CASSPGQGSAYNSPLHF. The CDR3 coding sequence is TGTGCCAGCAGCCCCGGGCAGGGGTCTGCTTATAATTCACCCCTCCACTTT.

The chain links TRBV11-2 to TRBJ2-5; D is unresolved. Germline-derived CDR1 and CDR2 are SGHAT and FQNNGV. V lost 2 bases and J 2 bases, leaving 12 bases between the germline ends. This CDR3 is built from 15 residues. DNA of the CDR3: TGTGCCAGCAGCTTATCGGCCAGGTCGCAAGAGACCCAGTACTTC. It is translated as CASSLSARSQETQYF. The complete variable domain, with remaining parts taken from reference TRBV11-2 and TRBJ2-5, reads EAGVAQSPRYKIIEKRQSVAFWCNPISGHATLYWYQQILGQGPKLLIQFQNNGVVDDSQLPKDRFSAERLKGVDSTLKIQPAKLEDSAVYLCASSLSARSQETQYFGPGTRLLVL.

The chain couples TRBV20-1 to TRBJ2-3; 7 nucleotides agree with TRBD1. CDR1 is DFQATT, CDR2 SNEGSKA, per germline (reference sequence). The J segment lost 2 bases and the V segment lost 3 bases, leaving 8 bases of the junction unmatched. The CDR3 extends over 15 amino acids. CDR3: CSASTTGTNTDTQYF. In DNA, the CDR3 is TGCAGTGCTAGTACGACAGGGACAAACACAGATACGCAGTATTTT.

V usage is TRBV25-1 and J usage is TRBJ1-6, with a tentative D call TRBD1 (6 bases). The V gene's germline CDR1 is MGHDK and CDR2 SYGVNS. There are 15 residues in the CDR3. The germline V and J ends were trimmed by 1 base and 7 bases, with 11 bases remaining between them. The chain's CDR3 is CASSESTGFNSPLHF. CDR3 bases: TGTGCCAGCAGTGAATCGACAGGTTTCAATTCACCCCTCCACTTT.

The CDR3 spells CASSQVIGQGRGAFF. For the CDR3, the DNA is TGTGCCAGCAGCCAAGTCATCGGACAGGGGAGGGGAGCTTTCTTT. The J gene is TRBJ1-1, the V gene TRBV3-1 (or the pseudogene TRBV3-2), with 9 bases lining up with TRBD1. With V trimmed by 1 base and J by 10 bases, 10 bases remained unmatched. The CDR3 loop spans 15 amino acids. Germline V gene lookup returns CDR1 LGHDT and CDR2 YNNKEL (reference sequence).

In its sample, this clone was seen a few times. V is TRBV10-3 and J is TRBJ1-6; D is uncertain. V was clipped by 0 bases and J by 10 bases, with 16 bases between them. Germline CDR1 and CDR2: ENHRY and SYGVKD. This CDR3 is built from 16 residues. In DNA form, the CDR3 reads TGTGCCATCAGTGAGTCCCACCGGGAACCAGGATCACCCCTCCACTTT. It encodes CAISESHREPGSPLHF.

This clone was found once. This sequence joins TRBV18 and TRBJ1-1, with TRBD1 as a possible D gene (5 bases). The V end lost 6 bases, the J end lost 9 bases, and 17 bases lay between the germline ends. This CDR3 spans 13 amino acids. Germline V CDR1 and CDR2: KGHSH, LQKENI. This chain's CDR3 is CASSREVREQAFF. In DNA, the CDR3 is TGTGCCAGCTCCCGGGAGGTCAGGGAACAAGCTTTCTTT.

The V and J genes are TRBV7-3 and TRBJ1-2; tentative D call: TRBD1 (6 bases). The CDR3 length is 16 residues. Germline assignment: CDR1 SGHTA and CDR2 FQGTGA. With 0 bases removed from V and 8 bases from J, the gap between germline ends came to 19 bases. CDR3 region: CASSLTGSTPGGGYTF. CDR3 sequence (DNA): TGTGCCAGCAGCTTAACTGGATCAACCCCGGGGGGCGGCTACACCTTC.

The CDR3 sequence is CASSSSGAGDGYTF. The CDR3 DNA is TGTGCCAGCAGCTCCTCCGGGGCGGGGGATGGCTACACCTTC. The rearrangement links TRBV7-9 to TRBJ1-2; TRBD1 might be the D (5 bases). This CDR3 comprises 14 residues. The V end was cut by 4 bases, the J end by 6 bases, with 15 bases between. CDR1 and CDR2 (germline): SEHNR, FQNEAQ (reference sequence).

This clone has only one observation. In nucleotides, the CDR3 is TGCGCCAGCAGTCAACCCGAGGGACAGCTATTCAATCAGCCCCAGCATTTT. Translation: CASSQPEGQLFNQPQHF. The gene calls are TRBV23-1 and TRBJ1-5; 7 bases match TRBD1. TRBV23-1 is sorted into the ORF group, with uncertain function. The CDR3 extends over 17 amino acids. The V gene end was trimmed by 2 bases and the J gene end by 3 bases; junction bases not matched to a gene: 10.

The CDR3 reads CASSLLGGFGTEAFF. DNA of the CDR3: TGTGCCAGCAGTTTATTGGGAGGGTTTGGCACTGAAGCTTTCTTT. This chain connects TRBV27 to TRBJ1-1; no definite D call. In germline, CDR1 is MNHEY, CDR2 SMNVEV (reference sequence). The CDR3 has 15 residues. V lost 1 base, J lost 4 bases, and 13 bases lay in between.

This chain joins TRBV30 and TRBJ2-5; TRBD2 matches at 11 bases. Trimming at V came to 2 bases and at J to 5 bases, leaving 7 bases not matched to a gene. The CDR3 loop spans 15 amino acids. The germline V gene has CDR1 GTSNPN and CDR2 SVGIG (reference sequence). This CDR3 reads CAWSLAGGQGETQYF. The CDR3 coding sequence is TGTGCCTGGAGTTTAGCGGGAGGGCAGGGGGAGACCCAGTACTTC.

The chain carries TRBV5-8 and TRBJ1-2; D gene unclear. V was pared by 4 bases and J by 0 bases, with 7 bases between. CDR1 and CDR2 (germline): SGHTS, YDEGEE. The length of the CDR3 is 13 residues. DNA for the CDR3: TGTGCCAGCAGCGCAGAAGCTAACTATGGCTACACCTTC. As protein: CASSAEANYGYTF.

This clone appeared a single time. The CDR3 DNA reads as TGTGCCAGCAGCCCCAATACAGGGTCCGGAACTGAAGCTTTCTTT. Amino acids: CASSPNTGSGTEAFF. The chain uses TRBV28 and TRBJ1-1, with D maybe TRBD1 (6 bases). CDR1 is MDHEN and CDR2 is SYDVKM in the germline V gene. The CDR3 sequence is 15 residues long. Deletions cut 6 bases from V and 5 bases from J, with 19 bases between.

The CDR3 spells CASGPRTGGSKTQYF. For the CDR3, the DNA is TGTGCCAGCGGGCCCCGGACAGGGGGCTCAAAGACCCAGTACTTC. The chain has TRBV19 and TRBJ2-5; 11 nucleotides match TRBD1. V was pared by 9 bases and J by 6 bases, with 12 bases of the junction left unmatched. The CDR3 runs to 15 residues. CDR1 is LNHDA, CDR2 SQIVND, per germline (reference sequence).

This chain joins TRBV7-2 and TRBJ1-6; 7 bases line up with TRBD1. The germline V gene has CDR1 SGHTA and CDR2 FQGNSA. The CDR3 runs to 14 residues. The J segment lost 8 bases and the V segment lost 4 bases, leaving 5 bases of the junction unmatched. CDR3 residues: CASSSTGLDSPLHF. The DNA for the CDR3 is TGTGCCAGCAGCTCGACAGGGTTGGATTCACCCCTCCACTTT. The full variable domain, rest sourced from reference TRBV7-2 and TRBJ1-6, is GAGVSQSPSNKVTEKGKDVELRCDPISGHTALYWYRQSLGQGLEFLIYFQGNSAPDKSGLPSDRFSAERTGGSVSTLTIQRTQQEDSAVYLCASSSTGLDSPLHFGNGTRLTVT.

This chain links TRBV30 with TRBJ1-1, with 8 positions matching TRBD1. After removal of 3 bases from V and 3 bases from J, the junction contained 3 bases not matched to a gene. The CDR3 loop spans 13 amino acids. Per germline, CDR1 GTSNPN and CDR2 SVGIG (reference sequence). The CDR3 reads CAWRRQGYTEAFF. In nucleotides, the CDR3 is TGTGCCTGGAGGAGACAGGGGTACACTGAAGCTTTCTTT.

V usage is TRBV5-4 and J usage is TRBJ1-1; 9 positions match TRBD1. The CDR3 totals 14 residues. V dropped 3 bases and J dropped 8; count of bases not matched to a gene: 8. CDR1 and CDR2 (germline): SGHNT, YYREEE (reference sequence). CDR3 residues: CASSWTGAGLEAFF. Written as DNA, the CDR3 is TGTGCCAGCAGCTGGACAGGGGCGGGATTGGAAGCTTTCTTT. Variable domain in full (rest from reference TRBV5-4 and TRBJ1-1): ETGVTQSPTHLIKTRGQQVTLRCSSQSGHNTVSWYQQALGQGPQFIFQYYREEENGRGNFPPRFSGLQFPNYSSELNVNALELDDSALYLCASSWTGAGLEAFFGQGTRLTVV.

This CDR3 reads CASSLRKGTARETQYF. The CDR3 DNA is TGTGCCAGCAGCCTCCGAAAAGGGACAGCGAGGGAGACCCAGTACTTC. V usage is TRBV3-1 (or the pseudogene TRBV3-2) and J usage is TRBJ2-5, with 7 bases lining up with TRBD1. This CDR3 region has 16 residues. The V gene end was trimmed by 4 bases and the J gene end by 5 bases; junction bases not matched to a gene: 13. Germline assignment: CDR1 LGHDT and CDR2 YNNKEL (reference sequence).

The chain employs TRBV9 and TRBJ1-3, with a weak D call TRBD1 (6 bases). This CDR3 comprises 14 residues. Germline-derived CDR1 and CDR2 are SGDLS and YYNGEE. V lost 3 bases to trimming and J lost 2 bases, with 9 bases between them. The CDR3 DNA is TGTGCCAGCAGCGCAACAGGGACTGGAAACACCATATATTTT. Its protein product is CASSATGTGNTIYF.

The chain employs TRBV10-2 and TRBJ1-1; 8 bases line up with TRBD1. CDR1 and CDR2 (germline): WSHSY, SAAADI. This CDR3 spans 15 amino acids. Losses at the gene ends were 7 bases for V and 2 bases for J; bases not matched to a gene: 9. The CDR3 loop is CASTPLQGGNTEAFF. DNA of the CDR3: TGCGCCAGCACGCCCTTACAGGGGGGCAACACTGAAGCTTTCTTT.

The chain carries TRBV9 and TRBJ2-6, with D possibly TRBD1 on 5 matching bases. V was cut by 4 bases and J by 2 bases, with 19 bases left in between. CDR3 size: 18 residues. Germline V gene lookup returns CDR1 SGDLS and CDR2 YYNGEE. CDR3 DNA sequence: TGTGCCAGCAGCCCAAAATGGATAGGGGCTACTGGGGCCAACGTCCTGACTTTC. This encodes CASSPKWIGATGANVLTF.